This T cell receptor (beta chain) was observed in a study of blood T cell repertoires in COVID-19. As handled by the study authors: Cell counts per sample came from amplifying reference gene primers. Here immunoSEQ multiplex PCR was the method, and the copy in TCRdb shows in-frame clones only, minus some. The V and J calls and the clone size are those of that table, but D and trimming were determined from the DNA. The data contain 250,000 to 350,000 clones, 89% of them singletons. V was clipped by 6 bases and J by 13 bases; unmatched bases: 14. The CDR3 sequence is 14 residues long. Germline V lookup: CDR1 MNHEY, CDR2 SVGAGI.

The chain employs TRBV6-5 and TRBJ2-2, with 7 bases that match TRBD2. Sequencing used peripheral blood. The sequence was collected from a woman aged 55-75 years with acute or convalescent COVID-19. CDR3 in amino acids: CASRSKASGLGLFF. CDR3 coding DNA: TGTGCCAGCAGAAGTAAGGCTAGCGGCCTGGGGCTGTTTTTT.